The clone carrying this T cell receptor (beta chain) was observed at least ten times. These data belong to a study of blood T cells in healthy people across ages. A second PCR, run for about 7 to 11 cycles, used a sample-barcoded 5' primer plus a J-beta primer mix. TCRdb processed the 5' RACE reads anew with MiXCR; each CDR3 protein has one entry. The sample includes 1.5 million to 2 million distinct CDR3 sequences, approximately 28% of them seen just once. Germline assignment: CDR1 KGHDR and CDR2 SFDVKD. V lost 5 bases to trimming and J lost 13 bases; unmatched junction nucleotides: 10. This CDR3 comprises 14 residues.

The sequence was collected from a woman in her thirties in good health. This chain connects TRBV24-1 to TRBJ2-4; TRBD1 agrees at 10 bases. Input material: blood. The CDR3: CATSAGQGMGKQYF. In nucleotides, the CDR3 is TGTGCCACCAGTGCGGGACAGGGGATGGGAAAGCAGTACTTC.